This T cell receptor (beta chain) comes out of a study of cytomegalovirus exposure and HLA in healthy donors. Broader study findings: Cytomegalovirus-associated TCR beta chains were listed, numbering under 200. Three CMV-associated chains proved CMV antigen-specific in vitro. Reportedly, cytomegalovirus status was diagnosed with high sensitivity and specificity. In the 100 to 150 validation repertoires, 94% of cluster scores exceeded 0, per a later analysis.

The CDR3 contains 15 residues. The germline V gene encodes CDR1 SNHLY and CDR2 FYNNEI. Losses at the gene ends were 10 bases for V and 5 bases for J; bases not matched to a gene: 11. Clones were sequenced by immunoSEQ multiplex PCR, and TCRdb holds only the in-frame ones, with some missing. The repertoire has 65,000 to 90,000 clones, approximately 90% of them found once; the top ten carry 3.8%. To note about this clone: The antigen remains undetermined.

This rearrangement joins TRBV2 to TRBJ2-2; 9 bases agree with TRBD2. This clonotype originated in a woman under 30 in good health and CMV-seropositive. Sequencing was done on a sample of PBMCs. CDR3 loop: CAIPAVAGGTGELFF. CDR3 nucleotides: TGTGCCATACCCGCCGTGGCGGGAGGGACCGGGGAGCTGTTTTTT.